This TCR beta chain was identified during a study of shared clonotypes between healthy human individuals. Turning to the study itself: A donor's plate count was three for CD4 naive and three for CD4 memory; CD8 naive had two and CD8 memory one.

V lost 2 bases, J lost 6 bases, and 16 bases lay in between. Looked up from germline, CDR1 is SGHRS and CDR2 is YFSETQ. The CDR3 length is 15 residues. CD45RO-negative CD8 cells positively selected for CCR7 made up the naive population, which excluded terminally differentiated effector memory CD45RA+ cells. Sequencing was performed with immunoSEQ multiplex PCR; in TCRdb, only in-frame clones are kept and a portion is missing. The sample shows about 2.1 million clones, 80% to 95% of them seen only once. The sample comprised naive CD8+ T cells from PBMCs. This sequence originates from a man aged 18 to 29 in good health. Some clones in this sample may be carry-over from other donors' samples. This chain uses TRBV5-1 with TRBJ2-3; possible D gene TRBD2, 5 bases. As DNA, the CDR3 is TGCGCCAGCAGCTTCGCTAGCTCCCGGGCGGATACGCAGTATTTT. Translation gives CASSFASSRADTQYF. Full variable domain (remainder filled in from reference TRBV5-1 and TRBJ2-3): KAGVTQTPRYLIKTRGQQVTLSCSPISGHRSVSWYQQTPGQGLQFLFEYFSETQRNKGNFPGRFSGRQFSNSRSEMNVSTLELGDSALYLCASSFASSRADTQYFGPGTRLTVL.